Listed below are T cell receptor beta chains from one sample, sequenced in a study of cytomegalovirus exposure and HLA in healthy donors. TCRdb's copy holds only in-frame clones and misses some; the assay was immunoSEQ multiplex PCR. The data show about 65,000 clones, around 96% seen once. Material for sequencing was PBMCs. These receptors all stem from a man aged 18 to 30 in good health and CMV-seropositive. Each CDR3 is given with its conserved first and last residue. A D gene is named only where the DNA matches it firmly. Size is omitted from some rows. Given values are once, few, many or a class for expanded clones.

v_call	cdr3_length	clone_size	d_call	j_call	cdr3_nt	cdr3_aa
TRBV5-4	15	NA	TRBD2	TRBJ2-5	TGTGCCAGCAGCCAAAATCTAGCGGAACAAGAGACCCAGTACTTC	CASSQNLAEQETQYF
TRBV11-2	13	NA	NA	TRBJ1-3	TGTGTCAGCAGCTCGATAGTTGGAAACACCATATATTTT	CVSSSIVGNTIYF
TRBV27	16	NA	NA	TRBJ2-4	TGTGCCAGCAGTTTATGGGCAGGGTTGTCCAAAAACATTCAGTACTTC	CASSLWAGLSKNIQYF
TRBV28	12	NA	NA	TRBJ1-5	TGTGCCAGCACGGTGGGCAATCAGCCCCAGCATTTT	CASTVGNQPQHF
TRBV28	14	NA	NA	TRBJ1-2	TGTGCCAGCAGTTCGCAAGTGGCCTCCTATGGCTACACCTTC	CASSSQVASYGYTF
TRBV9	14	NA	TRBD1	TRBJ2-3	TGTGCCAGCCGGGGGACAGGCGAAGTGGATACGCAGTATTTT	CASRGTGEVDTQYF
TRBV29-1	17	NA	TRBD1	TRBJ2-1	TGCAGCGTTGGGGTCCGGGACAGGAGCAGACCCTACAATGAGCAGTTCTTC	CSVGVRDRSRPYNEQFF
TRBV11-3	18	NA	TRBD2	TRBJ2-7	TGTGCCAGCAGCTTAGATTCTAGCGGGGGGCTCCTTTTCTACGAGCAGTACTTC	CASSLDSSGGLLFYEQYF
TRBV29-1	10	NA	NA	TRBJ2-5	TGCAGCGCCCTCGGGAACAGACAGTACTTC	CSALGNRQYF
TRBV7-2	15	NA	TRBD2	TRBJ2-7	TGTGCCAGCAGCTTATGGGCGGGGGGGTTATACGAGCAGTACTTC	CASSLWAGGLYEQYF
TRBV15	13	NA	NA	TRBJ1-1	TGTGCCACCAGTGAGGACGGGGACACTGAAGCTTTCTTT	CATSEDGDTEAFF
TRBV30	11	NA	NA	TRBJ1-1	TGTGCCTGGAGGCTACAGGCCGTGGCTTTCTTT	CAWRLQAVAFF
TRBV7-2	13	once	NA	TRBJ1-4	TGTGCCAGCAGCTCACCAGGGGATGAAAAACTGTTTTTT	CASSSPGDEKLFF
TRBV5-4	15	NA	TRBD1	TRBJ1-2	TGTGCCACCCGAGCAGGGGGCCCCGTCTCCTATGGCTACACCTTC	CATRAGGPVSYGYTF
TRBV5-4	13	NA	NA	TRBJ1-1	TGTGCCAGCAGCTCCAACATGAACACTGAAGCTTTCTTT	CASSSNMNTEAFF
TRBV30	15	NA	TRBD1	TRBJ1-1	TGTGCCTGGCACTTAAAGACAGGGGGAAGCACTGAAGCTTTCTTT	CAWHLKTGGSTEAFF
TRBV7-2	15	NA	TRBD2	TRBJ2-1	TGTGCCAGCAGCCGTCTAGCGGACTCCTACAATGAGCAGTTCTTC	CASSRLADSYNEQFF